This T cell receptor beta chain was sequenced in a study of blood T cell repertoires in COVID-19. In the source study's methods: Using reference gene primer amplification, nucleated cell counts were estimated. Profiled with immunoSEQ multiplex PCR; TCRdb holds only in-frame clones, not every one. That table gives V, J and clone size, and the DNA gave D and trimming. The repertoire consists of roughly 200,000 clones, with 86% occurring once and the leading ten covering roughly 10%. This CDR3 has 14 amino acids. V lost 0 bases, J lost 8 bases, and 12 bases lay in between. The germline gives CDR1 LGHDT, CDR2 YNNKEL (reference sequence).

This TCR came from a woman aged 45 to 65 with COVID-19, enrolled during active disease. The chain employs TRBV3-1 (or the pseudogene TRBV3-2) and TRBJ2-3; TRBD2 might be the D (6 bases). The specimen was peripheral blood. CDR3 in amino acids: CASSQEGTPFTQYF. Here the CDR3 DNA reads TGTGCCAGCAGCCAAGAAGGGACTCCTTTTACGCAGTATTTT.